The present T cell receptor (beta chain) was sequenced within a study of cytomegalovirus exposure and HLA in healthy donors. After removal of 5 bases from V and 0 bases from J, the junction contained 6 bases not matched to a gene. There are 16 residues in the CDR3. Germline-derived CDR1 and CDR2 are MDHEN and SYDVKM. The PCR made use of 60 Vbeta and 13 Jbeta primers. In the authors' workflow: Some 10 million of tens of millions of unique TCR beta chains were shared, per a later count. Assay used: immunoSEQ multiplex PCR; TCRdb lists only in-frame clones, some missing. That table supplies the V and J calls and clone size; D and trimming were determined from the DNA. The sample lists 70,000 to 85,000 clones; under 70% were seen once. This clone was recorded a few times.

The sample comprised PBMCs. The source of this sequence is a young man in good health and CMV-seropositive. V usage is TRBV28 and J usage is TRBJ1-4, with 7 bases lining up with TRBD1. CDR3 DNA: TGTGCCAGCAGTCGGACAGGCGCAACAACTAATGAAAAACTGTTTTTT. Encoded protein: CASSRTGATTNEKLFF.